The 8 T cell receptor beta chains below were found in one sample sequenced in a study of CD8+CD57+ T cells in acquired aplastic anemia. Genomic DNA was employed as the template in profiling TCR beta VDJ and CDR3. TCRdb ran MiXCR on the reads and lists one entry per CDR3 protein. The repertoire includes about 180,000 distinct CDR3 sequences, almost 50% of them detected once, and 13% sits in the top ten. By flow cytometry, patients selected for sequencing had shown an expansion of CD8+CD57+ cells. The source material was sorted CD4+, CD8+, or CD8+CD57+ T cells (not recorded which) from PBMCs. These receptor sequences come from a human donor with aplastic anemia.

The chain employs TRBV2 and TRBJ1-5, with a weak D call TRBD1 (5 bases). Trimming took off 8 bases at V and 5 bases at J, with 16 bases between the two ends. Germline values: CDR1 SNHLY, CDR2 FYNNEI. CDR3 length: 14 residues. CDR3 in DNA: TGTGCCAGCCGGTATAGGGGAGGGGATCAGCCCCAGCATTTT. Translating gives CASRYRGGDQPQHF.

The J gene is TRBJ2-5, the V gene TRBV24-1; 8 bases fit TRBD1. V shed 10 bases and J 5 bases; nucleotides not matched to a gene: 11. CDR1 is KGHDR, CDR2 SFDVKD, per germline. This CDR3 region has 14 residues. The CDR3 DNA follows: TGTGCCACTATTTCCGGGACAGGTTTCGAGACCCAGTACTTC. Translated, it gives CATISGTGFETQYF.

This clonotype showed up many times. V is TRBV2 and J is TRBJ2-3; TRBD1 aligns across 7 bases. The V and J ends lost 4 bases and 6 bases, in that order; junction bases with no gene match: 7. The germline V gene has CDR1 SNHLY and CDR2 FYNNEI. The CDR3 is 14 amino acids. The DNA for the CDR3 is TGTGCCAGCAGTGGTCGGACAGGCATTGATACGCAGTATTTT. Its translation: CASSGRTGIDTQYF.

The chain combines TRBV20-1 with TRBJ2-7; D unresolved. There are 14 residues in the CDR3. CDR1 is DFQATT, CDR2 SNEGSKA, per germline (reference sequence). Trimming left V 0 bases short and J 4 bases short, with 13 bases between. In nucleotides, the CDR3 is TGCAGTGCTAGAGATCCCAACAGACGGTACGAGCAGTACTTC. This translates into CSARDPNRRYEQYF.

Ten or more counts support this clonotype. The J gene is TRBJ2-1, the V gene TRBV6-1, with a tentative D call TRBD2 (7 bases). In germline, CDR1 is MNHNS, CDR2 SASEGT. This CDR3 comprises 13 residues. Trimming removed 2 bases at V and 14 bases at J, with 16 bases between. As DNA, the CDR3 is TGTGCCAGCAGTGAATGGCAGGGGAGGGTTGAGTTCTTC. This encodes CASSEWQGRVEFF.

The gene calls are TRBV29-1 and TRBJ2-2; perhaps TRBD2 as D (6 bases). Per the germline V gene, CDR1 is SQVTM and CDR2 is ANQGSEA. V dropped 7 bases and J dropped 6 bases, with 18 bases sitting between them. This CDR3 is built from 14 residues. CDR3 coding DNA: TGCAGCGCTGAGCCGGCGGGGATGGCCGGGGAGCTGTTTTTT. The encoded protein is CSAEPAGMAGELFF.

The V and J genes are TRBV2 and TRBJ2-7, with TRBD2 identical over 10 bases. Trimming cost V 6 bases and J 6 bases; bases outside gene matches: 8. This CDR3 spans 14 amino acids. Germline loops: CDR1 SNHLY, CDR2 FYNNEI. CDR3 coding DNA: TGTGCCAGCAGCAGAGCGGGGGGGGGCGCCGAGCAGTACTTC. Amino acid sequence: CASSRAGGGAEQYF.

The chain combines TRBV10-3 with TRBJ2-1; 11 nucleotides match TRBD2. CDR1 ENHRY and CDR2 SYGVKD come from the germline V gene. Unmatched junction bases numbered 2, after V lost 0 bases and J lost 4 bases. The CDR3 is 16 residues long. The CDR3: CAISESTSGMYNEQFF. DNA of the CDR3: TGTGCCATCAGTGAGTCGACTAGCGGGATGTACAATGAGCAGTTCTTC.